This TCR beta chain was recovered during a study of cytomegalovirus exposure and HLA in healthy donors. Findings and caveats of the study: Researchers catalogued approximately 170 TCR beta chains as cytomegalovirus-associated. Upon later analysis, TCR association rates were observed to vary by HLA locus, being highest for DRB1 and lowest for HLA-C. Cytomegalovirus status, reportedly, was diagnosed with high specificity and sensitivity by the classifier. The authors later found HLA-associated TCR beta chains more clonally expanded than equally common others.

The CDR3 is 16 residues long. V was pared by 3 bases and J by 4 bases, with 6 bases of the junction left unmatched. Per germline, CDR1 SGHRS and CDR2 YFSETQ. Concerning this clone: Its antigen is not identified.

The PCR employed 60 Vbeta primers together with 13 Jbeta primers. TCRdb keeps only in-frame clones here, not all; method: immunoSEQ multiplex PCR. This sample yields some 150,000 clones, of which 76% are seen a single time; approximately 1.8% belongs to the top ten. J is TRBJ2-7 and V is TRBV5-1, with 14 nucleotides matching TRBD2. Material for sequencing was PBMCs. This sequence was found in a female donor in good health and CMV-seropositive. CDR3: CASSSGLAGEGYEQYF. The CDR3 coding sequence is TGCGCCAGCAGCTCGGGACTAGCGGGAGAGGGTTACGAGCAGTACTTC. Based on the CDR3 plus reference TRBV5-1 and TRBJ2-7, the full variable domain is KAGVTQTPRYLIKTRGQQVTLSCSPISGHRSVSWYQQTPGQGLQFLFEYFSETQRNKGNFPGRFSGRQFSNSRSEMNVSTLELGDSALYLCASSSGLAGEGYEQYFGPGTRLTVT.